The text below deals with one TCR beta chain. Its binding antigen is unknown. Within one base of it there is no much larger clone, and no base qualities were kept. Interpreted using the paper, the time point label stands for: cells obtained before transplantation from donor or recipient. CD3+CD4+ and CD3+CD8+ populations were FACS-sorted from unstimulated pre-transplant donor and recipient cells taken from spleen or lymph nodes. Library construction relied on the immunoSEQ multiplex PCR assay. In most patients, genomic DNA was isolated using the Qiagen DNeasy Blood and Tissue Kit and sent frozen to Adaptive Biotechnologies for TCR sequencing. For most patients, genomic DNA was subjected to high-throughput TCR-beta CDR3 sequencing by Adaptive Biotechnologies. The published analysis was carried out like this. Adaptive's ImmunoSEQ software supplied the TCR sequencing data for 18 patients, while MiXCR and VDJtools were used to process three other patients. CD4 versus CD8 sorting errors were corrected by removing sequences found in both subsets at a frequency ratio below 5:1. Because the origin of CDR3 nucleotide sequences shared between donor and recipient could not be assigned, those sequences were removed. To count as alloreactive, a clone needed at least 2-fold expansion over unstimulated cells and a minimum CFSE-low frequency of 0.002% (template counts) or 0.001% (read counts). Mappable clones were those detected in sequenced pre-transplant spleen, lymph node, or MLR CFSE-low populations of the donor or recipient. The cumulative frequency of alloreactive clones was calculated as a percentage of all sequences, weighted by copy number. In its TCRdb copy, this immuneACCESS table keeps in-frame sequences only and misses some clones. Where compared with another copy, unresolved V genes explain less than half of these, and the others have no known cause. Clone size and V and J calls were adopted from that table, with D and trimming inferred from the DNA. For this sample there are around 55,000 clones; 89% appear just once. Clones ranked in the top ten supply 0.5% to 0.8% of the sample.

Trimmed from V: 5 bases; trimmed from J: 8 bases; junction bases lacking a gene match: 4. Its CDR3 holds 14 amino acids, cysteine through phenylalanine. Only the CDR3 DNA is retained, 42 bases long and in frame from the first base. Looking up the germline V gene yields CDR1 SNHLY and CDR2 FYNNEI. The data stem from a study of graft-versus-host responses after intestinal transplantation (dated by TCRdb to 2020 to 2023). The study in broad terms: Multivisceral, liver-intestinal, or isolated intestinal transplants were received by the recipients. Every recipient was given anti-thymocyte globulin induction, then maintenance tacrolimus and steroids for roughly 3 years. After intestinal transplantation, graft-versus-host and host-versus-graft alloreactive T cell clones in the graft, circulation and bone marrow were tracked using bulk TCR-beta CDR3 sequencing. To identify alloreactive clones, pre-transplant mixed lymphocyte reaction products were sequenced and then compared with unstimulated pre-transplant donor and recipient T cells. Of the 20 to 25 intestinal transplant recipients enrolled in the cohort, one of whom was a retransplant, a few patients without pretransplant specimens were excluded. Donor T cell macrochimerism was defined as a peak of at least 4% donor T cells among recipient peripheral blood mononuclear cells. Samples from a few later patients were sequenced in-house on an Illumina MiSeq with MiXCR processing rather than by the commercial service.

General study outcomes and caveats: In patients with donor T cell macrochimerism, the allografts had high GvH to HvG T cell clonal ratios. Conclusions were limited by the relatively low number and heterogeneity of intestinal transplant patients. GvH clones were found in recipient bone marrow, and some of the GvH clones appeared earlier in ileal mucosa or blood, which is consistent with an intestinal mucosal origin. Early after transplant, peak levels of circulating GvH clones were found to be associated with declines in HvG clones.

The TCR was taken from a human donor who was the organ donor for an intestinal transplant. The rearrangement joined TRBV2 to TRBJ2-2, with 11 bases matching TRBD2. The sample consisted of unstimulated CD4+ T cells sorted from spleen or lymph node cells, taken before transplant. The sequenced DNA: TGTGCCAGCAGTCAACTAGCGGGAGAAGGGGAGCTGTTTTTT. It translates to CASSQLAGEGELFF.